This T cell receptor (beta chain) was found in a study of blood T cell repertoires in COVID-19. The CDR3 is made up of 12 amino acids. Trimming took off 7 bases at V and 1 base at J, with 9 bases between the two ends. The germline V gene encodes CDR1 SQVTM and CDR2 ANQGSEA. This table comes from immunoSEQ multiplex PCR, and its TCRdb copy is limited to in-frame clones, with some not included. The sample includes around 230,000 clones, approximately 87% of them seen just once. Sequenced input: peripheral blood. The receptor's source is a woman between 70 and 85 years old with active or convalescent COVID-19. The chain joins TRBV29-1 to TRBJ2-3; a weak D match, TRBD2 (5 bases). The CDR3 DNA reads as TGCAGCGCCATACTAGGCACAGATACGCAGTATTTT. Translating it yields CSAILGTDTQYF.